This T cell receptor (beta chain) was captured by sequencing in a study of blood T cell repertoires in COVID-19. The overall study: PBMCs, B-cell-depleted T cells, or T cells were the source of the cDNA or gDNA that made up the material.

Original handling: Quantification of nucleated cells was approximated via reference gene primer amplification. The protocol was immunoSEQ multiplex PCR, while the TCRdb copy is restricted to in-frame clones and leaves out a portion. That table is the source of V, J and clone size, and D and trimming were worked out from the DNA. In the table there are approximately 210,000 clones, 88% of which are singletons. This clone was recorded once. The CDR3 consists of 13 residues. Germline V gives CDR1 LNHDA, CDR2 SQIVND (reference sequence). Trimming took 2 bases from V and 8 from J, leaving 12 bases between them.

The receptor's source is a man between 65 and 85 years old with acute or convalescent COVID-19. V usage is TRBV19 and J usage is TRBJ1-1; weak D call: TRBD1 (5 bases). Sequencing was performed on peripheral blood. CDR3 region: CASSIRGTKEAFF. CDR3 DNA sequence: TGTGCCAGTAGTATACGAGGGACTAAAGAAGCTTTCTTT.